These 6 T cell receptor beta chains came from one sample sequenced in a study of blood T cell repertoires in COVID-19. Measured with immunoSEQ multiplex PCR; TCRdb has only the in-frame clones, and not every one. The data hold more than 90,000 clones, with roughly 87% observed a single time. The sample taken for sequencing was peripheral blood. These receptors were obtained from a human donor in a cohort sampled during active COVID-19.

This rearrangement joins TRBV5-4 to TRBJ1-1; perhaps TRBD1 as D (5 bases). The V end was cut by 2 bases, the J end by 2 bases, with 16 bases between. Per the germline V gene, CDR1 is SGHNT and CDR2 is YYREEE (reference sequence). The CDR3 is made up of 16 amino acids. The CDR3 DNA reads TGTGCCAGCAGCTTCGTTAAAGGGGCGGGAAACACTGAAGCTTTCTTT. Protein product: CASSFVKGAGNTEAFF.

This clone was counted a few times. This same CDR3 is encoded by further DNA sequences in the sample. The chain is built from TRBV5-1 and TRBJ2-3, with TRBD2 matching 9 bases. J lost 0 bases, V lost 5 bases, and 4 bases had no gene match. The CDR3 is 15 amino acids. CDR1 and CDR2 from the germline V gene are SGHRS and YFSETQ. The CDR3 nucleotides are TGCGCCAGCAGTCTCAGCGGGGGGAGCACAGATACGCAGTATTTT. It encodes CASSLSGGSTDTQYF. Variable domain in full (rest from reference TRBV5-1 and TRBJ2-3): KAGVTQTPRYLIKTRGQQVTLSCSPISGHRSVSWYQQTPGQGLQFLFEYFSETQRNKGNFPGRFSGRQFSNSRSEMNVSTLELGDSALYLCASSLSGGSTDTQYFGPGTRLTVL.

The genes are TRBV27 and TRBJ2-5; 14 bases line up with TRBD2. V shed 8 bases and J 3 bases; nucleotides not matched to a gene: 2. Germline CDR1 and CDR2: MNHEY and SMNVEV (reference sequence). CDR3 size: 14 residues. The DNA of the CDR3 is TGTGCCAGCGCGGGACTAGCGGGAGAAGAGACCCAGTACTTC. It specifies CASAGLAGEETQYF.

The chain couples TRBV5-1 to TRBJ2-2; D gene ambiguous. The CDR3 length is 12 residues. Between the trimmed V and J ends, which lost 4 bases and 7 bases, there was a span of 8 bases. Germline V gives CDR1 SGHRS, CDR2 YFSETQ. Written as DNA, the CDR3 is TGCGCCAGCAGCCTAAAAAGCGGGGAGCTGTTTTTT. This codes for CASSLKSGELFF.

This clone was counted a single time. The chain carries TRBV2 and TRBJ1-5; D uncertain. V dropped 2 bases and J dropped 7 bases, with 15 bases sitting between them. The CDR3 covers 15 residues. Germline V gene data show CDR1 as SNHLY and CDR2 as FYNNEI. The CDR3 loop reads CASSENSGAGQPQHF. The CDR3 bases are TGTGCCAGCAGTGAAAATTCGGGAGCAGGACAGCCCCAGCATTTT.

This clone showed up just once. The chain carries TRBV7-9 and TRBJ1-4, with a tentative D call TRBD1 (6 bases). The CDR3 runs 16 residues. Germline CDR1 is SEHNR and CDR2 is FQNEAQ (reference sequence). The V end was cut by 4 bases, the J end by 2 bases, with 14 bases between. The CDR3 DNA reads TGTGCCAGCAGCTCAGGTGGCGGGGGCACTAATGAAAAACTGTTTTTT. Translating it yields CASSSGGGGTNEKLFF.